The text below deals with one T cell receptor beta chain. Germline assignment: CDR1 LNHDA and CDR2 SQIVND (reference sequence). The CDR3 runs to 15 residues. After removal of 6 bases from V and 7 bases from J, the junction contained 8 bases not matched to a gene. This sample is drawn from a study of blood T cell repertoires in COVID-19. Only in-frame clones appear in the TCRdb table, and some are missing; sequencing was by immunoSEQ multiplex PCR. Of about 350,000 clones in the sample, about 92% are singletons; the top ten hold 3% to 4%. This TCR was sampled from an older woman with COVID-19, enrolled during active disease. The sample taken for sequencing was peripheral blood. J is TRBJ1-6 and V is TRBV19; 8 nucleotides match TRBD1. This CDR3 reads CASSLGTGVNSPLHF. In nucleotides, the CDR3 is TGTGCCAGTAGCCTCGGGACAGGCGTAAATTCACCCCTCCACTTT.